A single T cell receptor beta chain is shown here with its context. Its antigen is undetermined. The sample comes from a study of post-analysis software for immune sequencing data. Overall study context: Relapsing-remitting, secondary progressive and progressive-relapsing forms made up the multiple sclerosis disease courses.

The TCR beta cDNA libraries contained unique molecular identifiers. T cells numbering 1 to 10 million yielded cDNA molecules that totaled around 500,000. TCRdb processed the PCR reads anew with MiXCR; each CDR3 protein has one entry. The sample shows 400,000 to 500,000 distinct CDR3 sequences, over 30% of them seen only once. Trimming at V came to 1 base and at J to 8 bases, leaving 11 bases not matched to a gene. The CDR3 is made up of 17 amino acids. The germline V gene has CDR1 SGHTA and CDR2 FQGTGA. Study conclusions and caveats: By F measure, strong co-clustering occurred among samples prepared in the same batch. Controls showed lower frequencies than patients for five or six TRBV segments, and TRBV5-6, TRBV5-1 and TRBV20-1 were among these. Compared with controls, patients showed significantly lower normalized Chao1 diversity.

This clonotype was sampled from a girl aged 2-10 years with multiple sclerosis. Material: blood. V is TRBV7-3 and J is TRBJ2-1; 10 bases fit TRBD2. The CDR3 loop reads CASSLSPSGSEGYEQFF. The CDR3 nucleotides are TGTGCCAGCAGCTTAAGTCCTAGCGGGAGTGAGGGGTATGAGCAGTTCTTC. Using reference TRBV7-3 and TRBJ2-1 for the parts outside the CDR3, the full variable domain is GAGVSQTPSNKVTEKGKYVELRCDPISGHTALYWYRQSLGQGPEFLIYFQGTGAADDSGLPNDRFFAVRPEGSVSTLKIQRTERGDSAVYLCASSLSPSGSEGYEQFFGPGTRLTVL.